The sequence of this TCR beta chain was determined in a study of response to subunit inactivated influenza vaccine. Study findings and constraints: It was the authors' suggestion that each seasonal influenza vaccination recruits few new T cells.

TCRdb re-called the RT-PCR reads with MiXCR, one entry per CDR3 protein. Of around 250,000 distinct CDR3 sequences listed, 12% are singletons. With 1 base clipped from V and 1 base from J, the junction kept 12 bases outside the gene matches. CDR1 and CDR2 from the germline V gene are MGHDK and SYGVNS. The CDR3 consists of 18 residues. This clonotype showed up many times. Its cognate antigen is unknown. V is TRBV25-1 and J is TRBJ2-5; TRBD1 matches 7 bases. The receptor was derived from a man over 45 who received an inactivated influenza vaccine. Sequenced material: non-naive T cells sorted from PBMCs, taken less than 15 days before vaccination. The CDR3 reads CASSEWPGQQTSQETQYF. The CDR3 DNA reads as TGTGCCAGCAGTGAATGGCCGGGACAGCAGACTTCCCAAGAGACCCAGTACTTC. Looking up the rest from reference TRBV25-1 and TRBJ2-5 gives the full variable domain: EADIYQTPRYLVIGTGKKITLECSQTMGHDKMYWYQQDPGMELHLIHYSYGVNSTEKGDLSSESTVSRIRTEHFPLTLESARPSHTSQYLCASSEWPGQQTSQETQYFGPGTRLLVL.